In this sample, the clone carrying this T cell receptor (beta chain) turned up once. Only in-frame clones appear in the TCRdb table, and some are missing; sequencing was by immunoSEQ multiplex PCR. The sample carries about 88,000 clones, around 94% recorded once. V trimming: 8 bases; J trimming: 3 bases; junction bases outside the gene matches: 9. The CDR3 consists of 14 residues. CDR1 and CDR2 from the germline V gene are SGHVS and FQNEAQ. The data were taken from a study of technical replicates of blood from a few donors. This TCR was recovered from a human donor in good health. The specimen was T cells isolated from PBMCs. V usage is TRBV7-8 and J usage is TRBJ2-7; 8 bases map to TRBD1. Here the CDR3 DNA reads TGTGCCAGCGCCTTGACAGGGGATAACTACGAGCAGTACTTC. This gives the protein CASALTGDNYEQYF.